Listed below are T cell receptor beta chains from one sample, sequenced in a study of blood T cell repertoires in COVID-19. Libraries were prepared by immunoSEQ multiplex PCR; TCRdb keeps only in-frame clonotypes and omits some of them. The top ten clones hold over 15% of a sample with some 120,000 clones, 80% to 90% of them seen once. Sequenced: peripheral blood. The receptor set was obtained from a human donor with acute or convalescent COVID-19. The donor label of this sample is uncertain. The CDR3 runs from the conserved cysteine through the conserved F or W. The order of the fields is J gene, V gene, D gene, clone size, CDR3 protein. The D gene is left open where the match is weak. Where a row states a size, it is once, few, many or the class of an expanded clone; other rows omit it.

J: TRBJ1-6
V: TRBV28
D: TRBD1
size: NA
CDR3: CASSLGDRAVPPLHF

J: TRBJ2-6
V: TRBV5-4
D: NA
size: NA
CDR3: CASSFISSSGANVLTF

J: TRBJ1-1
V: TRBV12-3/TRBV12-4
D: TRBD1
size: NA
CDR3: CASSYRGEGAFF

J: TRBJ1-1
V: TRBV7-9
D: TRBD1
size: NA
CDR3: CASSLQGGTEAFF

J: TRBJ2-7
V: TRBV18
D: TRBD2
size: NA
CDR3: CASSPGGGEQYF

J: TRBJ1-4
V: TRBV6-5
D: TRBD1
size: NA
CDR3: CASSYSGTGGEKLFF

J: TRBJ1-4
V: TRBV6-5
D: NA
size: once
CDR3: CASRTPTNEKLFF

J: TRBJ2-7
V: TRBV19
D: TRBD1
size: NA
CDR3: CASSSGQGRVEQYF

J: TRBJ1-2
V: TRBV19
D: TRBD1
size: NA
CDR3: CASSNTGQGLNYGYTF

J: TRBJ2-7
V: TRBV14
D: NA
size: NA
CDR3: CASSSGHLRQYF

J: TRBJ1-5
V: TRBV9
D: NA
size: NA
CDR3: CASSVGWDSNQPQHF

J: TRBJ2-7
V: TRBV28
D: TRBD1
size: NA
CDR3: CASSFRDRVRYEQYF

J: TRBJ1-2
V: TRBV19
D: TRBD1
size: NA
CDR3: CASSRQGSSYGYTF

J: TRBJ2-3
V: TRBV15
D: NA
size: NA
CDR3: CATQRAAGDTQYF

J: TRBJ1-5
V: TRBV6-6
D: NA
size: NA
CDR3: CASTPVVTGNQPQHF

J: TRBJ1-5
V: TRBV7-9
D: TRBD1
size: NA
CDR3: CASSLGQGGSQPQHF

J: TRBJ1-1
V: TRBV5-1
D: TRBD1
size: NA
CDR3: CASSLGTENTEAFF

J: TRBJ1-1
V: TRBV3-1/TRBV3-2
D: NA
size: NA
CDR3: CASSLRGGMPEAFF

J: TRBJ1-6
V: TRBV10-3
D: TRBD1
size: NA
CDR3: CAISDWGQGESPLHF

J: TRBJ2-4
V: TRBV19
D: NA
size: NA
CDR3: CASSVTGAKNIQYF

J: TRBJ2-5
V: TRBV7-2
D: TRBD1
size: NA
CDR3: CASSPRDRGDKTQYF

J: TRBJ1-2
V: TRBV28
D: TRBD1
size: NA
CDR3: CASSPTDRPGLGYTF

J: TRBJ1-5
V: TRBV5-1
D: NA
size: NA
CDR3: CASSLAPLGGDQPQHF

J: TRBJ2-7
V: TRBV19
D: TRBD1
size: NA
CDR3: CASSIAGQGSVEQYF

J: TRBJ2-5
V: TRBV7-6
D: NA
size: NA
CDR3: CATQLSRGLGETQYF

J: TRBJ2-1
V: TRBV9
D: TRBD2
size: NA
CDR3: CASSVALAGGRDEQFF

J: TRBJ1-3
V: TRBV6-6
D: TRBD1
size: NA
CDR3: CASSRYTGQGTGNTIYF

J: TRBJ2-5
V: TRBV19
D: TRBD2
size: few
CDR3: CATSTSVFETQYF

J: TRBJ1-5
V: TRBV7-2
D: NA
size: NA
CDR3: CASSLGRLQNQPQHF

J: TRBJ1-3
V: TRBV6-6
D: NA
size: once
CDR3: CASSSGVNTIYF

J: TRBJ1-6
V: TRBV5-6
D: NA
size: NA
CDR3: CASSLVKGYNSPLHF

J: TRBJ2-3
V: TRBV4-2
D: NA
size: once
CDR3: CASSQDRRAEVDTDTQYF

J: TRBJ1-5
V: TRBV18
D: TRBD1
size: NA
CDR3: CASSPYTGGGQPQHF

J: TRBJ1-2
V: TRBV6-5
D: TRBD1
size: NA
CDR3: CASMDGRGRRYGYTF

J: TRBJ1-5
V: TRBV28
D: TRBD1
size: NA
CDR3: CASSAWMDRGRRGQPQHF

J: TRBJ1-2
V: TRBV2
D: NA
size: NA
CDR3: CASRGQGYGYTF

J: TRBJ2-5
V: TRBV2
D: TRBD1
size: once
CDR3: CASSEALGGGETQYF

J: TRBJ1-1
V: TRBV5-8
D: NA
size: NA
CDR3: CASSLNTAGNTEAFF

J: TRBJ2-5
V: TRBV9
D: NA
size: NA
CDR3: CASSGGMGMGQETQYF

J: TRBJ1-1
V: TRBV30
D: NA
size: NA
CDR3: CAWTGGNTEAFF

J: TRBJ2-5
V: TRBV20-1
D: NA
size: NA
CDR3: CSAKQTQYF

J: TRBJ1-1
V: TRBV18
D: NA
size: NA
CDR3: CASSPLRGGEAFF

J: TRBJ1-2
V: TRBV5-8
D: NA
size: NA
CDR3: CASSFSRGRNYGYTF

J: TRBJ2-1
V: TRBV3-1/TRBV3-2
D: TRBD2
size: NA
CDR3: CASSQAAGVYNEQFF

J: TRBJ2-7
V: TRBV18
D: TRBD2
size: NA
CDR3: CASSPPKGGLAGVRNEQYF